These T cell receptor beta chains were read from a single sample in a study of blood T cell repertoires in COVID-19. The assay was immunoSEQ multiplex PCR, and TCRdb's table has in-frame clones only and misses some. The repertoire holds about 170,000 clones, with roughly 84% as singletons. Sequences were obtained from peripheral blood. Receptor source: a man aged 65 to 79 with active or convalescent COVID-19. Each CDR3 is given with its conserved first and last residue. D genes are given only for firm matches. Clone size, where shown, is once, few, many, or a class for clones that have expanded.

V	size	D	J	DNA	CDR3
TRBV4-3	.	.	TRBJ1-5	TGCGCCAGCAGCCAACAGGTTGATCAGCCCCAGCATTTT	CASSQQVDQPQHF
TRBV28	.	.	TRBJ2-3	TGTGCCAGCAGTTTGATAGGGAGTACCTCGACAGATACGCAGTATTTT	CASSLIGSTSTDTQYF
TRBV5-4	.	TRBD1	TRBJ2-1	TGTGCCAGCAGTTCGCGACTGGGACAGGATAACAATGAGCAGTTCTTC	CASSSRLGQDNNEQFF
TRBV18	once	.	TRBJ1-6	TGTGCCAGCTCATTACTGGGGGCTAGCTCCTATAATTCACCCCTCCACTTT	CASSLLGASSYNSPLHF
TRBV11-2	.	.	TRBJ1-5	TGTGCCAGCAGCCGCCGGGACACCAATCAGCCCCAGCATTTT	CASSRRDTNQPQHF
TRBV5-1	.	.	TRBJ2-2	TGCGCCAGCAGCTTGGGATTCGGCACCGGGGAGCTGTTTTTT	CASSLGFGTGELFF
TRBV5-1	.	.	TRBJ2-5	TGCGCCAGCAGCTTACAGGGTTCTGGTGAAGAGACCCAGTACTTC	CASSLQGSGEETQYF
TRBV7-3	.	TRBD1	TRBJ2-2	TGTGCCAGCAGCTCCACGGACAGGGGGCGCGCCGGGGAGCTGTTTTTT	CASSSTDRGRAGELFF
TRBV27	.	.	TRBJ2-7	TGTGCCAGCAGTTTGGGCAGTAACCCATTAAAGCAGTACTTC	CASSLGSNPLKQYF
TRBV4-3	.	.	TRBJ2-7	TGCGCCAGCAGCCAAGCGACTTTTTACGAGCAGTACTTC	CASSQATFYEQYF
TRBV24-1	.	.	TRBJ2-5	TGTGCCACCAGTGACCAGGACAGAGAGACCCAGTACTTC	CATSDQDRETQYF
TRBV19	.	TRBD1	TRBJ2-1	TGTGCCAGTATGGGACAGAGCTCCTACAATGAGCAGTTCTTC	CASMGQSSYNEQFF
TRBV9	.	.	TRBJ1-2	TGTGCCAGCAGCGTAGCGGGGGGGAGTCTCTATGGCTACACCTTC	CASSVAGGSLYGYTF
TRBV19	once	.	TRBJ1-4	TGTGCCAGTAGCACCCGAAGATGGAGAACTAATGAAAAACTGTTTTTT	CASSTRRWRTNEKLFF
TRBV12-5	.	TRBD2	TRBJ2-4	TGTGCTAGTGGTTCCAACCCCAAGGGCGGGGGGTCCCCATTAGCCAAAAACATTCAGTACTTC	CASGSNPKGGGSPLAKNIQYF
TRBV5-6	once	TRBD1	TRBJ1-1	TGTGCCAGCAGCCGCTTGGGGATTGGACAGGGGGCTTCTGAAGCTTTCTTT	CASSRLGIGQGASEAFF